One and the same sample provided the 8 T cell receptor beta chains below, sequenced in a study of Ad26.COV2.S vaccination and SARS-CoV-2 variants. Sequencing used immunoSEQ multiplex PCR; TCRdb keeps in-frame clones, though not all of them. The repertoire has about 350,000 clones, 70% to 90% of them found once; the top ten carry around 10%. Documented treatment: 15 to 20 received Ad26.COV2.S at low or high dose, single or two shots; 5 received placebo; per-sample allocation not given. Sample collection was performed on day 63 after the first vaccine or placebo injection. Specimen: peripheral blood, collected in a trial of Ad26.COV2.S vaccine versus placebo. The receptors stem from a person aged 18 to 59 who received the Ad26.COV2.S COVID-19 vaccine or a placebo.

CDR3 region: CASSLDRGAGYTF. CDR3 coding DNA: TGCGCCAGCAGCTTGGACAGGGGCGCGGGCTACACCTTC. This chain uses TRBV5-1 with TRBJ1-2; 7 bases are a match to TRBD1. This CDR3 comprises 13 residues. Trimming cost V 0 bases and J 8 bases; bases outside gene matches: 4. In germline, CDR1 is SGHRS, CDR2 YFSETQ.

A note on this clone: Relative to the germline gene, one junction end is altered; a read error may explain this. The chain employs TRBV7-7 and TRBJ2-3, with D possibly TRBD2 on 6 matching bases. The CDR3 totals 14 residues. Germline V gene sequence: CDR1 SSHAT, CDR2 FNYEAQ (reference sequence). The CDR3 here is CASSVGGGTDTQYF. CDR3 DNA sequence: TGTGCTAGCAGCGTGGGGGGAGGCACAGATACGCAGTATTTT.

The chain employs TRBV5-1 and TRBJ1-1, with 8 bases that match TRBD1. The junction had 9 bases not matched to a gene; V was cut back by 4 bases and J by 4 bases. This CDR3 region has 15 residues. The germline V gene has CDR1 SGHRS and CDR2 YFSETQ. CDR3 region: CASSVGQAVGTEAFF. Written as DNA, the CDR3 is TGCGCCAGCAGCGTGGGACAGGCCGTAGGCACTGAAGCTTTCTTT.

The chain recombines TRBV7-9 with TRBJ2-1; TRBD2 aligns across 7 bases. The germline CDR1 and CDR2 sequences are SEHNR and FQNEAQ (reference sequence). V lost 10 bases, J lost 4 bases, and 10 bases stayed unmatched. The CDR3 spans 14 residues. The CDR3 protein is CATTAGVVYNEQFF. The DNA of the CDR3 is TGTGCCACCACGGCGGGAGTGGTATACAATGAGCAGTTCTTC.

The J gene is TRBJ2-1, the V gene TRBV7-8; D might be TRBD2 (5 bases). From germline, CDR1 is SGHVS and CDR2 FQNEAQ. Trimming pared 5 bases from V and 5 bases from J, leaving 10 bases between. The CDR3 spans 13 residues. The CDR3 protein is CASSAGLDNEQFF. Written as DNA, the CDR3 is TGTGCCAGCAGCGCGGGCCTTGACAATGAGCAGTTCTTC.

Turning to this clone: It may be a read error: a sequence one base away is much more abundant. The genes are TRBV7-9 and TRBJ2-2; D unclear. The CDR3 contains 12 residues. Germline CDR1 is SEHNR and CDR2 is FQNEAQ (reference sequence). Trimming cost V 5 bases and J 0 bases, with 1 base left between them. Here the CDR3 reads CASSPNTGELFF. The DNA of the CDR3 is TGTGCCAGCAGCCCGAACACCGGGGAGCTGTTTTTT.

The chain links TRBV24-1 to TRBJ2-7; no definite D call. Germline V gene lookup returns CDR1 KGHDR and CDR2 SFDVKD. Trimming took off 1 base at V and 9 bases at J, with 6 bases between the two ends. CDR3 length equals 11 residues. The DNA of the CDR3 is TGTGCCACCAGTGATTTTATGGGGCAGTACTTC. Translating gives CATSDFMGQYF.

This clone showed up many times. The rearrangement uses TRBV10-3 and TRBJ2-2; 7 positions agree with TRBD1. CDR1 and CDR2 (germline): ENHRY, SYGVKD. V dropped 6 bases and J dropped 4; count of bases not matched to a gene: 5. CDR3 length: 14 amino acids. The CDR3 here is CAISGQDPTGELFF. CDR3 coding DNA: TGTGCCATCAGCGGACAGGACCCCACCGGGGAGCTGTTTTTT.